The 10 T cell receptor beta chains in this list originate from one sample, sequenced in a study of T cell responses to AZD1222 COVID-19 vaccine. The table came from immunoSEQ multiplex PCR; TCRdb's copy has only in-frame clones and leaves some out. The sample consists of 78,000 or so clones, approximately 90% of them appearing once. The sample in question was peripheral blood, obtained on day 0 of AZD1222 vaccination. These receptors all come from an adult in good health.

This clone was recorded a few times. The CDR3 here is CASSLGPVATNEKLFF. The CDR3 nucleotides are TGTGCCAGCAGCTTAGGGCCAGTTGCAACTAATGAAAAACTGTTTTTT. This chain connects TRBV7-8 to TRBJ1-4; no definite D call. Per germline, CDR1 SGHVS and CDR2 FQNEAQ. Trimming shortened V by 1 base and J by 0 bases, and 9 bases separated the two germline ends. The CDR3 consists of 16 residues.

This clone is medium-sized. The rearrangement uses TRBV4-1 and TRBJ1-1; the D is unclear. The germline V gene encodes CDR1 MGHRA and CDR2 YSYEKL. V lost 0 bases, J lost 1 base, and 9 bases lay in between. The CDR3 covers 15 residues. The CDR3 nucleotides read TGCGCCAGCAGCCAAGATCCGGGAACGAACACTGAAGCTTTCTTT. It is translated as CASSQDPGTNTEAFF.

This sequence joins TRBV9 and TRBJ1-4, with 9 bases fitting TRBD1. The CDR3 is 15 residues long. V lost 3 bases to trimming and J lost 8 bases; unmatched junction nucleotides: 8. CDR1 and CDR2 (germline): SGDLS, YYNGEE. CDR3 sequence reads: CASSAMGTGQEKLFF. Here the CDR3 DNA reads TGTGCCAGCAGCGCGATGGGGACAGGGCAAGAAAAACTGTTTTTT. Full variable domain (outside the CDR3, taken from reference TRBV9 and TRBJ1-4): DSGVTQTPKHLITATGQRVTLRCSPRSGDLSVYWYQQSLDQGLQFLIQYYNGEERAKGNILERFSAQQFPDLHSELNLSSLELGDSALYFCASSAMGTGQEKLFFGSGTQLSVL.

The V gene is TRBV9, the J gene TRBJ2-3; TRBD2 matches 12 bases. V shed 3 bases, J shed 6 bases, and the junction held 5 bases outside the gene matches. Germline V lookup: CDR1 SGDLS, CDR2 YYNGEE. This CDR3 region has 15 residues. The CDR3 sequence is CASSDRLAGVDTQYF. The DNA of the CDR3 is TGTGCCAGCAGCGACAGACTAGCGGGAGTTGATACGCAGTATTTT.

The chain employs TRBV19 and TRBJ1-1, with a tentative D call TRBD1 (5 bases). The CDR3 has 13 residues. V lost 7 bases to trimming and J lost 3 bases, with 12 bases between them. Looked up from germline, CDR1 is LNHDA and CDR2 is SQIVND (reference sequence). The CDR3 loop reads CASMGEGHTEAFF. In DNA form, the CDR3 reads TGTGCCAGTATGGGGGAGGGACACACTGAAGCTTTCTTT.

The chain combines TRBV6-5 with TRBJ2-5, with D perhaps matching TRBD1 or TRBD2 (5 bases each). V dropped 7 bases and J dropped 4 bases, with 13 bases sitting between them. CDR3 length equals 13 residues. Germline V gene sequence: CDR1 MNHEY, CDR2 SVGAGI. The CDR3 spells CASTQSGTETQYF. CDR3 bases: TGTGCCAGCACTCAATCCGGGACAGAGACCCAGTACTTC.

This chain uses TRBV7-2 with TRBJ1-5, with a tentative D call TRBD1 (5 bases). Trimming stripped 4 bases from V and 3 bases from J, with 13 bases between. Germline lookup yields CDR1 SGHTA and CDR2 FQGNSA. This CDR3 has 15 residues. In DNA form, the CDR3 reads TGTGCCAGCAGCTCAGAGCAGGGATTCAATCAGCCCCAGCATTTT. It codes for CASSSEQGFNQPQHF.

The chain couples TRBV18 to TRBJ1-1; D might be TRBD1 (5 bases). Per the germline V gene, CDR1 is KGHSH and CDR2 is LQKENI. The length of the CDR3 is 12 residues. The V and J ends lost 4 bases and 4 bases respectively, with 7 bases between them. This chain's CDR3 is CASSLTATEAFF. The CDR3 coding sequence is TGTGCCAGCTCACTGACAGCCACTGAAGCTTTCTTT.

The chain is built from TRBV3-1 (or the pseudogene TRBV3-2) and TRBJ1-6, with 7 bases identical to TRBD1. CDR1 and CDR2 (germline): LGHDT, YNNKEL (reference sequence). V shed 3 bases, J shed 8 bases, and the junction held 4 bases outside the gene matches. This CDR3 comprises 14 residues. In DNA, the CDR3 is TGTGCCAGCAGCCAGGTGACAGGGTATTCACCCCTCCACTTT. Its protein is CASSQVTGYSPLHF.

J is TRBJ1-1 and V is TRBV18; 7 positions match TRBD1. CDR3 length equals 15 residues. CDR1 KGHSH and CDR2 LQKENI come from the germline V gene. With V trimmed by 0 bases and J by 1 base, 2 bases remained unmatched. The CDR3 region is CASSPPPGGNTEAFF. The CDR3 bases are TGTGCCAGCTCACCACCGCCAGGGGGGAACACTGAAGCTTTCTTT.